The rows below give T cell receptor beta chains drawn from one sample of a study of T cells in Graves' hyperthyroidism and ophthalmopathy. TCRdb fed the multiplex PCR reads into MiXCR, producing one record per CDR3 protein. The table records over 200,000 distinct CDR3 sequences, roughly 15% of them present only once. The sequencing input was blood. The receptor source for this set is a woman aged 40 to 50 with Graves' hyperthyroidism that later progressed to Graves' ophthalmopathy. Each CDR3 is given with its conserved first and last residue. The D gene is left open where the match is weak. A row's size may be missing; if present it is once, few, many or a size class.

d_gene	v_gene	abundance	j_gene	CDR3nt	CDR3aa
.	TRBV27	many	TRBJ1-1	TGTGCCAGCAGTTTATCGGCAACAATGAACACTGAAGCTTTCTTT	CASSLSATMNTEAFF
.	TRBV28	.	TRBJ1-1	TGTGCCAGCAGTTCCTCCCGTAGAGGGGGGAACACTGAAGCTTTCTTT	CASSSSRRGGNTEAFF
.	TRBV7-2	many	TRBJ2-7	TGTGCCAGCAGCAGGAGTGCGGCCTACGAGCAGTACTTC	CASSRSAAYEQYF
TRBD1	TRBV30	many	TRBJ1-5	TGTGCCTGGAAGGGACAGGCCAATCAGCCCCAGCATTTT	CAWKGQANQPQHF
.	TRBV14	.	TRBJ2-7	TGTGCCAGCAGCCAAGCCCAGGGAGGCGACGAGCAGTACTTC	CASSQAQGGDEQYF
.	TRBV6-1	.	TRBJ2-3	TGTGCCAGCAGTGAATCGCATACGCAGTATTTT	CASSESHTQYF
TRBD1	TRBV11-2	many	TRBJ2-3	TGTGCCAGCAGCGGTACATCGGGACAGGGGTCGCAGTATTTT	CASSGTSGQGSQYF
.	TRBV28	many	TRBJ1-4	TGTGCCAGCAGTTTGGCCCATGGGGAAAAACTGTTTTTT	CASSLAHGEKLFF
.	TRBV12-3/TRBV12-4	many	TRBJ2-7	TGTGCCAGCAGTTTAGGACCTAGCCCCGGGGACTACGAGCAGTACTTC	CASSLGPSPGDYEQYF
TRBD2	TRBV15	.	TRBJ2-2	TGTGCCACCAGCAGGGCTCTAGCGGGACGCACCGGGGAGCTGTTTTTT	CATSRALAGRTGELFF
.	TRBV10-2	many	TRBJ2-1	TGCGCCAGCAGGGATAGCGGAAGCTCCTACAATGAGCAGTTCTTC	CASRDSGSSYNEQFF
.	TRBV27	.	TRBJ1-1	TGTGCCAGCAGTCCTCAGTACGGGACTGAAGCTTTCTTT	CASSPQYGTEAFF
.	TRBV11-2	many	TRBJ2-5	TGTGCCAGCAGCCCTGAGTGGACAGAGATTCAAGAGACCCAGTACTTC	CASSPEWTEIQETQYF
.	TRBV24-1	.	TRBJ2-7	TGTGCCACCAGTGATTCCGCCTACGAGCAGTACTTC	CATSDSAYEQYF
.	TRBV2	.	TRBJ2-1	TGTGCCAGCTCACCACCCGTTCAGGGACCTCACAATGAGCAGTTCTTC	CASSPPVQGPHNEQFF
TRBD2	TRBV24-1	many	TRBJ2-1	TGTGCCACCAGTGATAAAAAGGGACTAGCGGGTAATGAGCAGTTCTTC	CATSDKKGLAGNEQFF
TRBD1	TRBV2	many	TRBJ1-6	TGTGCCAGCAGAGCCGGGACAGGGGGCTCGGGGAATTCACCCCTCCACTTT	CASRAGTGGSGNSPLHF
.	TRBV15	many	TRBJ2-1	TGTGCCACCAGCAGTTTAGCGGGCAGGGGAGGAAATGAGCAGTTCTTC	CATSSLAGRGGNEQFF
.	TRBV6-5	few	TRBJ1-1	TGTGCCAGCAGTTACTCGTTGGGGGGTGAAGCTTTCTTT	CASSYSLGGEAFF
.	TRBV7-9	.	TRBJ1-2	TGTGCCAGCAGCTTAGCCTACAGGGCTAATAACTATGGCTACACCTTC	CASSLAYRANNYGYTF
TRBD1	TRBV12-3/TRBV12-4	many	TRBJ1-5	TGTGCCAGCAGTTGGTACAGGGGTAGCAATCAGCCCCAGCATTTT	CASSWYRGSNQPQHF
TRBD1	TRBV14	many	TRBJ1-4	TGTGCCAGCAGCCTGCAACAGGGGATTAATGAAAAACTGTTTTTT	CASSLQQGINEKLFF
.	TRBV12-3/TRBV12-4	many	TRBJ2-1	TGTGCCAGCAGTTTTCAAAGAGTCGGGAATGAGCAGTTCTTC	CASSFQRVGNEQFF
.	TRBV6-1	many	TRBJ1-1	TGTGCCAGCAGCCAGATATGGACGAACACTGAAGCTTTCTTT	CASSQIWTNTEAFF
.	TRBV12-3/TRBV12-4	.	TRBJ2-5	TGTGCCAGCAGTCCACCCCCTAGGAGTGAGACCCAGTACTTC	CASSPPPRSETQYF
.	TRBV29-1	many	TRBJ1-1	TGCAGCGTTCTTCTATGGGCGGGGCCGAACACTGAAGCTTTCTTT	CSVLLWAGPNTEAFF
.	TRBV30	many	TRBJ2-7	TGTGCCTGGAGTCGGGGACTTATTGACTACGAGCAGTACTTC	CAWSRGLIDYEQYF
.	TRBV27	.	TRBJ1-2	TGTGCCAGCAGTTTAGGGCCAAACTATGGCTACACCTTC	CASSLGPNYGYTF
.	TRBV14	many	TRBJ2-2	TGTGCCAGCAGCCAACCCCCGGGACACAGAGGAGCCGGGGAGCTGTTTTTT	CASSQPPGHRGAGELFF
.	TRBV19	many	TRBJ1-6	TGTGCCAGTAGTACGTTCGATTCACCCCTCCACTTT	CASSTFDSPLHF
.	TRBV28	many	TRBJ2-2	TGTGCCAGCAGTTTTTCGACGGTGAACACCGGGGAGCTGTTTTTT	CASSFSTVNTGELFF
TRBD2	TRBV10-3	once	TRBJ2-1	TGTGCCGCCGGGGGGACTAGCGGGAGTTATATGGATGAGCAGTTCTTC	CAAGGTSGSYMDEQFF
TRBD1	TRBV28	many	TRBJ1-5	TGTGCCAGCAGATCAAATACAGGGGGCCACAATCAGCCCCAGCATTTT	CASRSNTGGHNQPQHF
.	TRBV4-1	many	TRBJ2-2	TGCGCCAGCAGCCAAGTAGGCGGTAACACCGGGGAGCTGTTTTTT	CASSQVGGNTGELFF
.	TRBV7-8	many	TRBJ2-1	TGTGCCAGCACCACACTCTGGGGAGAGGATAATGAGCAGTTCTTC	CASTTLWGEDNEQFF
.	TRBV2	once	TRBJ1-1	TGTGCCAGCAGTGACCCAGCAGGGGCCACGAACACTGAAGCTTTCTTT	CASSDPAGATNTEAFF
TRBD2	TRBV13	many	TRBJ2-7	TGTGCCAGCAGCTTAGATTCCAGCGGGGCCTACGAGCAGTACTTC	CASSLDSSGAYEQYF